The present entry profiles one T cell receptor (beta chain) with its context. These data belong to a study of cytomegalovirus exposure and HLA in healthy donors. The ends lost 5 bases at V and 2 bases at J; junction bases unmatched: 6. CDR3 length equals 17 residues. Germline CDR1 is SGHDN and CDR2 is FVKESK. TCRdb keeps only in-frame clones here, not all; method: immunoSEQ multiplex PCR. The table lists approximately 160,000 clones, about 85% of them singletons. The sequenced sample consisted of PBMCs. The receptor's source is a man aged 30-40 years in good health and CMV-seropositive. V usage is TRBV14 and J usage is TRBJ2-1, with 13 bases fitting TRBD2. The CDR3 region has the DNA TGTGCCAGCAGCGGTCGGACTAGCGGGGGCCCCTACAATGAGCAGTTCTTC. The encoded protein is CASSGRTSGGPYNEQFF.